Listed below are T cell receptor beta chains from one sample, sequenced in a study of PD-1 blockade in classical Hodgkin lymphoma. Using immunoSEQ multiplex PCR, the repertoire was profiled, and TCRdb retains in-frame clones only, with some absent. The profile shows over 25,000 clones, 60% to 85% of them singletons. The sample was CD4+ T cells from blood, taken at baseline. Source of these receptors: a human donor with classical Hodgkin lymphoma. Each CDR3 is given with its conserved first and last residue. A D gene is named only where the DNA matches it firmly. Only part of the rows carry a size: once, few, many, or a class if the clone is expanded.

CDR3: CASSIKGTDTQYF
DNA: TGTGCCAGTAGTATCAAGGGAACAGATACGCAGTATTTT
size: -
V: TRBV19
D: -
J: TRBJ2-3

CDR3: CASSVGDRAGRSPLHF
DNA: TGTGCCAGCAGCGTGGGGGATAGGGCAGGGCGATCACCCCTCCACTTT
size: medium-sized
V: TRBV9
D: -
J: TRBJ1-6

CDR3: CSVRTSVGTGELFF
DNA: TGCAGCGTTCGGACTAGCGTGGGAACCGGGGAGCTGTTTTTT
size: few
V: TRBV29-1
D: TRBD2
J: TRBJ2-2

CDR3: CASSTGNAEKLFF
DNA: TGTGCCAGCTCGACAGGGAATGCTGAAAAACTGTTTTTT
size: -
V: TRBV18
D: TRBD1
J: TRBJ1-4

CDR3: CASSLTGVSGNTIYF
DNA: TGTGCCAGCAGCTTAACAGGGGTCTCTGGAAACACCATATATTTT
size: once
V: TRBV7-2
D: TRBD1
J: TRBJ1-3

CDR3: CASSSRTSTDTQYF
DNA: TGTGCCAGCAGCTCCCGGACCAGCACAGATACGCAGTATTTT
size: -
V: TRBV11-2
D: -
J: TRBJ2-3

CDR3: CAHKAAGRHYGYTF
DNA: TGTGCCCACAAAGCGGCAGGGAGACACTATGGCTACACCTTC
size: -
V: TRBV28
D: -
J: TRBJ1-2

CDR3: CASSLGVRGASNQPQHF
DNA: TGTGCCAGCAGCTTAGGGGTTCGGGGGGCTAGCAATCAGCCCCAGCATTTT
size: -
V: TRBV11-2
D: -
J: TRBJ1-5

CDR3: CASSYTGGMNHLPYEQYF
DNA: TGTGCCAGCAGTTACACGGGGGGGATGAACCACCTCCCCTACGAGCAGTACTTC
size: -
V: TRBV28
D: TRBD2
J: TRBJ2-7

CDR3: CASSYQLASTDTQYF
DNA: TGTGCCAGCAGTTACCAGTTGGCTAGCACAGATACGCAGTATTTT
size: -
V: TRBV11-2
D: -
J: TRBJ2-3

CDR3: CASSSSNTGELFF
DNA: TGTGCCAGCAGCAGCTCGAACACCGGGGAGCTGTTTTTT
size: -
V: TRBV7-3
D: -
J: TRBJ2-2

CDR3: CAWSPDRGNQPQHF
DNA: TGTGCCTGGAGCCCCGACAGGGGCAATCAGCCCCAGCATTTT
size: -
V: TRBV30
D: TRBD1
J: TRBJ1-5

CDR3: CASSSQEQGVVYGYTF
DNA: TGTGCCAGCAGTTCTCAGGAACAGGGGGTTGTCTATGGCTACACCTTC
size: -
V: TRBV28
D: TRBD1
J: TRBJ1-2

CDR3: CASSLSTGAGVTNEKLFF
DNA: TGTGCCAGCAGCCTCTCTACAGGGGCAGGAGTAACTAATGAAAAACTGTTTTTT
size: -
V: TRBV7-2
D: TRBD1
J: TRBJ1-4

CDR3: CATDREGNQPQHF
DNA: TGTGCCACCGACAGGGAGGGCAATCAGCCCCAGCATTTT
size: -
V: TRBV30
D: TRBD1
J: TRBJ1-5

CDR3: CASSGTTGNEQFF
DNA: TGTGCCAGCAGCGGCACGACAGGGAATGAGCAGTTCTTC
size: -
V: TRBV11-2
D: TRBD1
J: TRBJ2-1

CDR3: CASRPGLADNEQFF
DNA: TGCGCCAGCAGGCCGGGACTAGCTGACAATGAGCAGTTCTTC
size: -
V: TRBV10-1
D: TRBD2
J: TRBJ2-1

CDR3: CASSQRTEGSGNTIYF
DNA: TGTGCCAGCTCCCAACGGACCGAGGGGTCTGGAAACACCATATATTTT
size: -
V: TRBV18
D: -
J: TRBJ1-3

CDR3: CASRGLAGNTIYF
DNA: TGTGCCAGCAGAGGGTTGGCTGGAAACACCATATATTTT
size: -
V: TRBV28
D: -
J: TRBJ1-3

CDR3: CASSLTTNTEAFF
DNA: TGTGCCAGCAGCTTGACGACGAACACTGAAGCTTTCTTT
size: -
V: TRBV7-1
D: -
J: TRBJ1-1

CDR3: CAISEPGQGDGQEQFF
DNA: TGTGCCATCAGTGAGCCGGGACAAGGGGACGGGCAGGAGCAGTTCTTC
size: -
V: TRBV10-3
D: -
J: TRBJ2-1

CDR3: CASSDFGGGLDEQFF
DNA: TGCGCCAGCAGTGATTTTGGGGGGGGGCTTGATGAGCAGTTCTTC
size: once
V: TRBV10-1
D: -
J: TRBJ2-1

CDR3: CASSEGGGSYEQYF
DNA: TGTGCCAGCAGTGAAGGGGGGGGCAGCTACGAGCAGTACTTC
size: -
V: TRBV6-1
D: -
J: TRBJ2-7

CDR3: CASTLPFSEQFF
DNA: TGTGCCAGCACATTGCCCTTTAGTGAGCAGTTCTTC
size: -
V: TRBV6-1
D: -
J: TRBJ2-1

CDR3: CAWSARIGTNEQFF
DNA: TGTGCCTGGAGTGCCCGGATCGGGACTAATGAGCAGTTCTTC
size: -
V: TRBV30
D: -
J: TRBJ2-1

CDR3: CAISESRDSQETQYF
DNA: TGTGCCATCAGTGAGTCCCGGGACAGCCAAGAGACCCAGTACTTC
size: -
V: TRBV10-3
D: TRBD1
J: TRBJ2-5

CDR3: CASSYSTAGEAYGYTF
DNA: TGTGCCAGCAGTTACTCGACGGCAGGGGAGGCCTATGGCTACACCTTC
size: few
V: TRBV6-6
D: -
J: TRBJ1-2

CDR3: CASSQITSNYGYTF
DNA: TGTGCCAGCAGCCAGATTACATCTAACTATGGCTACACCTTC
size: -
V: TRBV11-2
D: -
J: TRBJ1-2

CDR3: CASSVATFTDTQYF
DNA: TGTGCCAGCAGCGTGGCCACCTTCACAGATACGCAGTATTTT
size: once
V: TRBV9
D: -
J: TRBJ2-3

CDR3: CASSLGILAYNSPLHF
DNA: TGTGCCAGCAGCTTAGGTATACTAGCTTATAATTCACCCCTCCACTTT
size: -
V: TRBV11-2
D: -
J: TRBJ1-6

CDR3: CASSPWDTSPLHF
DNA: TGTGCCAGCTCACCTTGGGACACATCACCCCTCCACTTT
size: few
V: TRBV18
D: -
J: TRBJ1-6

CDR3: CASSESPGGLYF
DNA: TGTGCCAGCAGTGAATCCCCGGGGGGGCTATATTTT
size: once
V: TRBV25-1
D: TRBD2
J: TRBJ2-3

CDR3: CAWGEKVTGDRTEAFF
DNA: TGTGCCTGGGGAGAGAAGGTGACAGGGGATCGGACTGAAGCTTTCTTT
size: -
V: TRBV30
D: TRBD1
J: TRBJ1-1

CDR3: CASSPDFSGNTIYF
DNA: TGTGCCAGCAGCCCCGATTTCTCTGGAAACACCATATATTTT
size: -
V: TRBV5-6
D: -
J: TRBJ1-3

CDR3: CASSRPALFSYNEQFF
DNA: TGTGCCAGCAGCCGCCCGGCCTTATTCTCCTACAATGAGCAGTTCTTC
size: -
V: TRBV5-6
D: -
J: TRBJ2-1

CDR3: CAISEPNPLKQGNNMNTEAFF
DNA: TGTGCCATCAGTGAGCCCAACCCGCTGAAACAGGGGAATAACATGAACACTGAAGCTTTCTTT
size: -
V: TRBV10-3
D: TRBD1
J: TRBJ1-1

CDR3: CASSGGQRGNTIYF
DNA: TGTGCCAGCAGCGGGGGACAGCGTGGAAACACCATATATTTT
size: -
V: TRBV9
D: TRBD1
J: TRBJ1-3

CDR3: CASSNQPDRGGEQFF
DNA: TGTGCCAGCAGCAATCAACCGGACAGGGGGGGTGAGCAGTTCTTC
size: -
V: TRBV25-1
D: TRBD1
J: TRBJ2-1

CDR3: CASSPIQRLATEAFF
DNA: TGTGCCAGCTCACCAATTCAAAGGTTGGCCACTGAAGCTTTCTTT
size: -
V: TRBV18
D: -
J: TRBJ1-1

CDR3: CASSLSFTEAFF
DNA: TGTGCCAGCTCACTTTCATTCACTGAAGCTTTCTTT
size: -
V: TRBV18
D: -
J: TRBJ1-1

CDR3: CASSSTRGISTDTQYF
DNA: TGTGCCAGCAGTTCCACGCGGGGCATTAGCACAGATACGCAGTATTTT
size: once
V: TRBV6-5
D: -
J: TRBJ2-3

CDR3: CASSSTDYGYTF
DNA: TGTGCCAGCAGTTCGACGGACTATGGCTACACCTTC
size: few
V: TRBV28
D: -
J: TRBJ1-2

CDR3: CSAKGSAFF
DNA: TGCAGTGCAAAGGGGTCAGCTTTCTTT
size: -
V: TRBV20-1
D: -
J: TRBJ1-1

CDR3: CASSRNRGLLYGYTF
DNA: TGCGCCAGCAGCCGGAACAGGGGGCTACTCTATGGCTACACCTTC
size: -
V: TRBV4-3
D: TRBD1
J: TRBJ1-2

CDR3: CASSPSDRDYEQYF
DNA: TGTGCCAGCAGCCCTTCCGACAGAGACTACGAGCAGTACTTC
size: -
V: TRBV27
D: -
J: TRBJ2-7

CDR3: CASSLFRAPRGEAFF
DNA: TGTGCCAGCAGCTTATTCCGGGCTCCCCGGGGAGAAGCTTTCTTT
size: -
V: TRBV7-8
D: -
J: TRBJ1-1

CDR3: CASSSGSGANVLTF
DNA: TGTGCCAGCAGCTCTGGGTCTGGGGCCAACGTCCTGACTTTC
size: -
V: TRBV11-3
D: -
J: TRBJ2-6

CDR3: CAISAPGVMNTEAFF
DNA: TGTGCCATCAGTGCCCCAGGGGTCATGAACACTGAAGCTTTCTTT
size: -
V: TRBV10-3
D: -
J: TRBJ1-1

CDR3: CASSLAGGQMNTEAFF
DNA: TGCGCCAGCAGCTTGGCCGGGGGACAGATGAACACTGAAGCTTTCTTT
size: -
V: TRBV5-1
D: TRBD1
J: TRBJ1-1

CDR3: CASSQGTEATYEQYF
DNA: TGTGCCAGCAGCCAGGGCACAGAGGCGACCTACGAGCAGTACTTC
size: -
V: TRBV6-1
D: -
J: TRBJ2-7

CDR3: CASRTRLPSGNTIYF
DNA: TGTGCCAGCAGGACCAGACTACCCTCTGGAAACACCATATATTTT
size: -
V: TRBV7-9
D: -
J: TRBJ1-3

CDR3: CASSQWGGSEVYEQYF
DNA: TGTGCCAGCTCGCAATGGGGCGGGTCCGAAGTCTACGAGCAGTACTTC
size: -
V: TRBV18
D: -
J: TRBJ2-7

CDR3: CARMDSSYNSPLHF
DNA: TGTGCCCGAATGGACAGCTCCTATAATTCACCCCTCCACTTT
size: -
V: TRBV30
D: -
J: TRBJ1-6

CDR3: CASSLGQDGTDTQYF
DNA: TGTGCCAGCAGCCTTGGACAGGATGGGACAGATACGCAGTATTTT
size: -
V: TRBV11-3
D: TRBD1
J: TRBJ2-3

CDR3: CASSLSHEQFF
DNA: TGTGCCAGCAGCTTAAGTCATGAGCAGTTCTTC
size: -
V: TRBV7-9
D: -
J: TRBJ2-1

CDR3: CASSLIPTGGIYEQYF
DNA: TGTGCCAGCAGCTTAATTCCGACAGGGGGCATATACGAGCAGTACTTC
size: -
V: TRBV7-6
D: TRBD1
J: TRBJ2-7